The next 17 T cell receptor beta chains were all read from a single sample in a study of regulatory T cells in long-lasting Graves disease. Time point given: newly diagnosed GD, antithyroid drugs for less than 3 months. Extracted RNA from PBMCs served as the source of the TCR library. According to the study, TCR beta libraries were built with iRepertoire HTBI primers and CDR3-region Arm-PCR. Each CDR3 protein gets one entry after TCRdb re-called the multiplex PCR reads with MiXCR. Altogether a few hundred thousand distinct CDR3 sequences are present, approximately 15% being singletons, with the ten largest covering around a sixth. These data were also reused for a study on T cells in Graves' hyperthyroidism and ophthalmopathy.

The sequencing here drew on peripheral blood mononuclear cells (PBMCs), taken at new diagnosis, from a patient treated with antithyroid drugs. These receptor sequences come from a woman aged 45-65 years with Graves disease.

This clonotype was seen many times. V usage is TRBV24-1 and J usage is TRBJ2-3, with D unresolved. The CDR3 loop spans 16 amino acids. CDR1 is KGHDR, CDR2 SFDVKD, per germline. V was trimmed by 3 bases and J by 2 bases, leaving 14 bases between them. Here the CDR3 reads CATSDPTERYTDTQYF. CDR3 bases: TGTGCCACCAGTGATCCGACGGAGCGATACACAGATACGCAGTATTTT.

In the case of this clonotype: At one end the junction does not follow the germline gene, possibly because of a read error. J is TRBJ2-5 and V is TRBV6-2 or TRBV6-3; tentative D call: TRBD2 (6 bases). Germline CDR1 and CDR2: MNHEY and SVGEGT. The CDR3 runs 17 residues. CDR3 coding DNA: TGTGCCAGCAGTTACTCGACGGACTACCCCGGGGGAGAGACTCAGTACTTC. Translation: CASSYSTDYPGGETQYF.

The chain uses TRBV19 and TRBJ2-1; 8 bases fit TRBD1. The CDR3 length is 14 residues. Germline loops: CDR1 LNHDA, CDR2 SQIVND (reference sequence). V gave up 7 bases and J gave up 3 bases; unmatched junction bases: 5. The CDR3 region has the DNA TGTGCCAGTAAATGGACAGGGAGCTACAATGAGCAGTTCTTC. Residues: CASKWTGSYNEQFF.

This clonotype was observed a few times. The chain is built from TRBV7-3 and TRBJ2-6; D is uncertain. Germline lookup yields CDR1 SGHTA and CDR2 FQGTGA. V gave up 0 bases and J gave up 0 bases, with 3 bases separating them. CDR3 length: 15 amino acids. The CDR3 spells CASSLTSSGANVLTF. In nucleotides, the CDR3 is TGTGCCAGCAGCTTAACCAGCTCTGGGGCCAACGTCCTGACTTTC.

This clonotype was seen at least ten times. The gene calls are TRBV3-1 and TRBJ2-7, with TRBD2 matching over 14 bases. The V segment lost 4 bases and the J segment 7 bases; nucleotides outside the gene matches: 6. CDR3 length: 15 residues. Looked up from germline, CDR1 is LGHDT and CDR2 is YNNKEL (reference sequence). CDR3 loop: CASSLGTSGSGEQYF. The CDR3 DNA sequence: TGTGCCAGCAGCCTCGGGACTAGCGGGAGTGGTGAGCAGTACTTC.

In its sample, this clonotype was seen many times. The junction and the germline gene differ at one end; a read error may be behind it. V is TRBV20-1 and J is TRBJ2-5; D not resolved. The CDR3 is 13 residues long. CDR1 is DFQATT, CDR2 SNEGSKA, per germline (reference sequence). CDR3 amino acids: CSARVQTQETQYF. The CDR3, as DNA: TGCAGTGCTAGGGTACAAACCCAAGAAACCCAGTACTTC.

The table lists this clonotype with many counts. This chain joins TRBV3-1 and TRBJ2-7, with TRBD1 matching over 9 bases. The CDR3 runs 16 residues. The trim removed 1 base at V and 4 bases at J, leaving 8 bases unmatched. Germline lookup yields CDR1 LGHDT and CDR2 YNNKEL (reference sequence). Here the CDR3 DNA reads TGTGCCAGCAGCCAAGGTCACGGGACAGGGTCTTACGAGCAGTACTTC. Translating it yields CASSQGHGTGSYEQYF.

V usage is TRBV30 and J usage is TRBJ2-2; 7 positions match TRBD2. CDR1 and CDR2 from the germline V gene are GTSNPN and SVGIG (reference sequence). V dropped 3 bases and J dropped 4; count of bases not matched to a gene: 14. This CDR3 contains 17 residues. CDR3 bases: TGTGCCTGGAGCAATTTCCCCCCGCGGGAGAGCACCGGGGAGCTGTTTTTT. Its translation is CAWSNFPPRESTGELFF.

This clonotype was found many times. The rearrangement joins TRBV5-1 to TRBJ1-4; D is undetermined. Germline V lookup: CDR1 SGHRS, CDR2 YFSETQ. This CDR3 comprises 15 residues. V gave up 5 bases and J gave up 0 bases, with 11 bases separating them. Written as DNA, the CDR3 is TGCGCCAGCAGTTTATCACCTACAACTAATGAAAAACTGTTTTTT. It translates to CASSLSPTTNEKLFF.

Many counts were recorded for this clonotype. V is TRBV20-1 and J is TRBJ1-5; D not certain. Trimming cost V 0 bases and J 4 bases, with 10 bases left between them. This CDR3 is built from 14 residues. Germline V gives CDR1 DFQATT, CDR2 SNEGSKA (reference sequence). The CDR3 loop reads CSARDWTRNQPQHF. The CDR3 nucleotides read TGCAGTGCTAGAGATTGGACGCGGAATCAGCCCCAGCATTTT.

The rearrangement joins TRBV5-5 to TRBJ2-5; 7 nucleotides match TRBD1. Germline CDR1 is SGHKS and CDR2 is YYEKEE (reference sequence). The J segment lost 4 bases and the V segment lost 2 bases, leaving 11 bases of the junction unmatched. The CDR3 extends over 16 amino acids. The CDR3 here is CASSLPETGSGETQYF. The CDR3, as DNA: TGTGCCAGCAGCTTACCCGAGACAGGGTCGGGAGAGACCCAGTACTTC.

The V call is TRBV5-5, the J call TRBJ2-2, with 12 bases aligning to TRBD2. V dropped 4 bases and J dropped 6; count of bases not matched to a gene: 16. Germline V gene sequence: CDR1 SGHKS, CDR2 YYEKEE (reference sequence). The CDR3 is 19 residues long. CDR3 loop: CASSVPSLTSGSVSGELFF. CDR3 nucleotides: TGTGCCAGCAGCGTACCCTCATTGACTAGCGGGAGTGTTTCCGGGGAGCTGTTTTTT.

This clonotype appeared many times. This sequence joins TRBV28 and TRBJ2-4; D perhaps matches TRBD1 (6 bases). The CDR3 consists of 14 residues. In germline, CDR1 is MDHEN, CDR2 SYDVKM. V lost 5 bases and J 7 bases, leaving 15 bases between the germline ends. CDR3 coding DNA: TGTGCCAGCAGTCCCGAGACAGGAACCAACATTCAGTACTTC. Its translation is CASSPETGTNIQYF.

This clonotype was seen at least ten times. The chain recombines TRBV28 with TRBJ1-1; 10 nucleotides align to TRBD1. The CDR3 sequence is 16 residues long. In germline, CDR1 is MDHEN, CDR2 SYDVKM. Trimming at V came to 4 bases and at J to 2 bases, leaving 7 bases not matched to a gene. CDR3 residues: CASSSPGQGTNTEAFF. Written as DNA, the CDR3 is TGTGCCAGCAGTTCACCGGGACAGGGGACCAACACTGAAGCTTTCTTT. Full variable domain (remainder filled in from reference TRBV28 and TRBJ1-1): DVKVTQSSRYLVKRTGEKVFLECVQDMDHENMFWYRQDPGLGLRLIYFSYDVKMKEKGDIPEGYSVSREKKERFSLILESASTNQTSMYLCASSSPGQGTNTEAFFGQGTRLTVV.

This clonotype came up many times. The chain has TRBV28 and TRBJ1-2; the match to TRBD1 covers 8 bases. V lost 8 bases to trimming and J lost 4 bases; unmatched junction nucleotides: 9. Per germline, CDR1 MDHEN and CDR2 SYDVKM. There are 14 residues in the CDR3. The CDR3 nucleotides read TGTGCCAGCGTCACAGGGGGGGATAGCTATGGCTACACCTTC. Its translation: CASVTGGDSYGYTF.

The chain uses TRBV19 and TRBJ2-1; 11 bases are shared with TRBD2. CDR1 LNHDA and CDR2 SQIVND come from the germline V gene (reference sequence). V was clipped by 6 bases and J by 4 bases; unmatched bases: 8. CDR3 length equals 16 residues. This CDR3 reads CASRPIAGGVYNEQFF. CDR3 in DNA: TGTGCCAGTAGGCCAATAGCGGGAGGGGTGTACAATGAGCAGTTCTTC.

This clonotype was counted a few times. The genes are TRBV9 and TRBJ1-1; D unclear. This CDR3 comprises 12 residues. V was pared by 7 bases and J by 1 base, with 8 bases between. The V gene's germline CDR1 is SGDLS and CDR2 YYNGEE. DNA of the CDR3: TGTGCCAGCGCGAGCGGGAACACTGAAGCTTTCTTT. Translation gives CASASGNTEAFF.